This TCR beta chain came from a study of response to subunit inactivated influenza vaccine. Study results and caveats: Seasonal influenza vaccination, on each occasion, was suggested by the authors to recruit few new T cells.

TCRdb called the RT-PCR reads again in MiXCR, with one record for every CDR3 protein. The repertoire holds around 320,000 distinct CDR3 sequences, with approximately 23% as singletons. Comment on this clonotype: No antigen is known for it.

The CDR3 is 13 amino acids. The germline gives CDR1 LNHNV, CDR2 YYDKDF (reference sequence). Deletions cut 1 base from V and 3 bases from J, with 7 bases between. The receptor comes from a man aged 50 to 69 who received an inactivated influenza vaccine. The sample here was PBMCs from blood, taken about 19 months after vaccination. This chain connects TRBV15 to TRBJ2-7; no firm D call. This CDR3 is CATSRGKLYEQYF. The CDR3 nucleotides read TGTGCCACCAGCAGAGGAAAGCTCTACGAGCAGTACTTC.